Listed below are T cell receptor beta chains from one sample, sequenced in a study of shared clonotypes between healthy human individuals. Assay used: immunoSEQ multiplex PCR; TCRdb lists only in-frame clones, some missing. The sample includes millions of clones, about 95% of them seen just once. Sequencing was performed on naive CD8+ T cells sorted from blood. The source is a man between 18 and 29 years old in good health. Each CDR3 is given with its conserved first and last residue. D genes are given only for firm matches. Some rows have no size entry. The others give once, few or many, or a class for an expanded clone.

TRBD2,NA,TRBJ2-6,TRBV2,CASGGEVLSGANVLTF
NA,NA,TRBJ1-4,TRBV6-5,CASSDGSNEKLFF
TRBD2,NA,TRBJ2-1,TRBV5-1,CASSLVVAGTNNEQFF
NA,once,TRBJ2-7,TRBV7-9,CASSATQGSYEQYF
NA,NA,TRBJ1-3,TRBV4-1,CASSPQPGPGNTIYF
NA,NA,TRBJ2-1,TRBV4-1,CASSHPGLGRNEQFF
TRBD2,once,TRBJ2-1,TRBV27,CASSSVSAGTSGRGNEQFF
TRBD2,NA,TRBJ2-2,TRBV2,CASSESTSGTGELFF
NA,once,TRBJ1-1,TRBV28,CASTDWTAEAFF
TRBD2,once,TRBJ2-7,TRBV27,CASSPLGLAGEQYF
NA,NA,TRBJ2-3,TRBV27,CASSYQGPSTDTQYF
NA,NA,TRBJ1-2,TRBV6-5,CASSYGRDYGYTF
NA,NA,TRBJ1-1,TRBV28,CASSLALLNTEAFF
NA,NA,TRBJ1-5,TRBV15,CATSRGLEGLEPQHF
NA,once,TRBJ2-1,TRBV27,CASSLLTGNEQFF
NA,NA,TRBJ1-5,TRBV27,CASTPGVGGQPQHF
NA,once,TRBJ2-3,TRBV15,CATSRDGLESTDTQYF
NA,NA,TRBJ2-1,TRBV27,CASSMGTYNEQFF
TRBD2,NA,TRBJ2-7,TRBV10-2,CASSVSGVAGGYEQYF
NA,NA,TRBJ1-6,TRBV19,CASSYSLGTLHF
NA,NA,TRBJ2-1,TRBV4-3,CASSQEFRAYNEQFF
TRBD1,NA,TRBJ2-6,TRBV19,CASSIGTGKFGGANVLTF
NA,NA,TRBJ1-1,TRBV6-5,CASSYSTGSMNTEAFF
TRBD1,NA,TRBJ2-2,TRBV11-2,CASSSTDRVPGELFF
NA,NA,TRBJ2-3,TRBV4-3,CASSQAPTNTDTQYF
NA,NA,TRBJ2-1,TRBV21-1,CASSPVGDSRFGPYNEQFF
NA,NA,TRBJ1-1,TRBV2,CASRDPGPNTEAFF